The 13 T cell receptor beta chains below were found in one sample sequenced in a study of regulatory T cells in long-lasting Graves disease. Researchers made TCR beta libraries by using iRepertoire HTBI primers and running Arm-PCR on CDR3 regions. TCRdb independently ran MiXCR on the multiplex PCR reads; one entry per CDR3 protein. Of approximately 350,000 distinct CDR3 sequences detected, approximately 10% appear once; the ten largest clones hold around 18%. Specified time point: newly diagnosed GD, antithyroid drugs for less than 3 months. The TCR library was prepared using RNA isolated from PBMCs. The same data also contributed to another study, on T cells in Graves' hyperthyroidism and ophthalmopathy.

Specimen: peripheral blood mononuclear cells (PBMCs), collected at new diagnosis, from a patient treated with antithyroid drugs. The receptors stem from a young woman with Graves disease.

The rearrangement uses TRBV6-4 and TRBJ2-3; D may be TRBD1 (5 bases). CDR1 MRHNA and CDR2 SNTAGT come from the germline V gene. The CDR3 is 14 residues long. V lost 3 bases to trimming and J lost 1 base, with 8 bases between them. CDR3 sequence reads: CASSDKGGTDTQYF. The CDR3 DNA is TGTGCCAGCAGTGATAAAGGGGGCACAGATACGCAGTATTTT.

The chain carries TRBV5-6 and TRBJ2-5, with D possibly TRBD1 on 8 matching bases. Germline CDR1 and CDR2: SGHDT and YYEEEE. V shed 4 bases and J shed 2 bases, with 21 bases lying between them. This CDR3 spans 17 amino acids. For the CDR3, the DNA is TGTGCCAGCAGCCTTATAACAGGGGGGGACGTTCAAGAGACCCAGTACTTC. Its protein is CASSLITGGDVQETQYF. Together with reference TRBV5-6 and TRBJ2-5, the CDR3 gives the full variable domain: DAGVTQSPTHLIKTRGQQVTLRCSPKSGHDTVSWYQQALGQGPQFIFQYYEEEERQRGNFPDRFSGHQFPNYSSELNVNALLLGDSALYLCASSLITGGDVQETQYFGPGTRLLVL.

The J gene is TRBJ2-7, the V gene TRBV27; 9 bases match TRBD1. This CDR3 comprises 15 residues. Germline CDR1 is MNHEY and CDR2 is SMNVEV (reference sequence). Germline trimming cut 5 bases from V and 4 bases from J; bases unmatched to any gene: 9. The CDR3 loop reads CASSQQLTGGYEQYF. Written as DNA, the CDR3 is TGTGCCAGCAGTCAACAACTGACAGGGGGATACGAGCAGTACTTC.

This clonotype was recorded at least ten times. V and J are TRBV6-5 and TRBJ1-1; D not certain. V lost 2 bases and J 3 bases, leaving 25 bases between the germline ends. The germline CDR1 and CDR2 sequences are MNHEY and SVGAGI. This CDR3 region has 19 residues. CDR3 amino acids: CASSYRVSTRAPEDTEAFF. In DNA form, the CDR3 reads TGTGCCAGCAGTTACCGGGTTTCGACCCGCGCACCAGAGGACACTGAAGCTTTCTTT.

In this sample, this clonotype turned up many times. This chain uses TRBV27 with TRBJ2-1, with a possible D match to TRBD2 (6 bases). V lost 2 bases and J lost 2, with 10 bases in between. The germline V gene has CDR1 MNHEY and CDR2 SMNVEV (reference sequence). The CDR3 length is 15 residues. The DNA of the CDR3 is TGTGCCAGCAGTTTACTGGAGGGAGCCTACAATGAGCAGTTCTTC. It codes for CASSLLEGAYNEQFF.

V gene TRBV2 combines with J gene TRBJ2-7; TRBD1 matches 7 bases. Germline assignment: CDR1 SNHLY and CDR2 FYNNEI. V shed 7 bases and J 7 bases; nucleotides not matched to a gene: 7. The CDR3 runs to 12 residues. CDR3 loop: CASIGGYNEQYV. CDR3 in DNA: TGTGCCAGCATAGGGGGCTACAATGAGCAGTACGTC.

Many counts were recorded for this clonotype. The chain couples TRBV12-3 or TRBV12-4 to TRBJ2-3; no reliable D call. The CDR3 runs to 14 residues. V was clipped by 4 bases and J by 2 bases, with 10 bases between them. The CDR3 reads CASSSDHYTDTQYF. The CDR3, as DNA: TGTGCCAGCAGTTCGGACCATTACACAGATACGCAGTATTTT.

This chain links TRBV5-1 with TRBJ2-1; TRBD1 matches at 8 bases. The CDR3 length is 14 residues. The ends lost 3 bases at V and 2 bases at J; junction bases unmatched: 1. Germline V gene lookup returns CDR1 SGHRS and CDR2 YFSETQ. The CDR3 sequence is CASSSDRAYNEQFF. The CDR3 nucleotides read TGCGCCAGCAGCTCGGACAGGGCCTACAATGAGCAGTTCTTC.

The chain carries TRBV4-1 and TRBJ1-1, with TRBD1 identical over 7 bases. The V gene's germline CDR1 is MGHRA and CDR2 YSYEKL. The CDR3 length is 15 residues. The V and J ends lost 4 bases and 4 bases, in that order; junction bases with no gene match: 9. The CDR3 is CASSPDQGGSTEAFF. For the CDR3, the DNA is TGCGCCAGCAGCCCAGATCAGGGGGGTAGCACTGAAGCTTTCTTT.

This clonotype has at least ten counts. Here the CDR3 DNA reads TGTGCCAGCAGGAGGGCGCGACGAAAAGGTGGCGGGCCCCAGCATTTT. It encodes CASRRARRKGGGPQHF. The chain carries TRBV12-3 or TRBV12-4 and TRBJ1-5; the D is unclear. The CDR3 is 16 amino acids. Trimming cost V 6 bases and J 9 bases, with 24 bases left between them.

This chain joins TRBV2 and TRBJ2-2; D unclear. V was clipped by 2 bases and J by 7 bases, with 11 bases between them. Germline V gene lookup returns CDR1 SNHLY and CDR2 FYNNEI. CDR3 length: 14 amino acids. The CDR3 protein is CASSELAGLGELFF. CDR3 nucleotides: TGTGCCAGCAGTGAATTAGCCGGGCTCGGGGAGCTGTTTTTT.

This clonotype occurred many times. The J gene is TRBJ2-1, the V gene TRBV28, with D perhaps assigned TRBD1 or TRBD2 (7 bases each). V lost 7 bases and J lost 4, with 14 bases in between. The CDR3 has 14 residues. Germline-derived CDR1 and CDR2 are MDHEN and SYDVKM. CDR3: CASTQGGPYNEQFF. The CDR3 DNA reads as TGTGCCAGCACCCAGGGGGGGCCTTACAATGAGCAGTTCTTC.

In its sample, this clonotype was seen many times. The chain is built from TRBV12-3 or TRBV12-4 and TRBJ2-5; the D call may be TRBD1 or TRBD2 (6 bases each). This CDR3 region has 15 residues. The germline V and J ends were trimmed by 3 bases and 2 bases, with 13 bases remaining between them. CDR3 sequence reads: CASSFKGGPQETQYF. CDR3 nucleotide sequence: TGTGCCAGCAGTTTTAAGGGGGGCCCTCAAGAGACCCAGTACTTC.